This TCR beta chain was obtained from a study of control samples from healthy donors and cancer patients. Germline CDR1 is SGHVS and CDR2 is FQNEAQ. V was shortened by 3 bases and J by 1 base, with 10 bases between the two germline ends. This CDR3 comprises 14 residues. Method: immunoSEQ multiplex PCR; TCRdb's copy keeps in-frame clones and lacks some. Of over 150,000 clones listed, about 94% were seen once; the top ten hold around 13%. What was sequenced was PBMCs. The receptor was derived from a man between 60 and 70 years old with colorectal cancer. The rearrangement links TRBV7-8 to TRBJ2-7, with D perhaps given as TRBD1 or TRBD2 (6 bases each). The CDR3 DNA is TGTGCCAGCAGCTTTAGGGGGAGGTCCTACGAGCAGTACTTC. Its translation: CASSFRGRSYEQYF.